This TCR beta chain was recorded in a study of blood T cell repertoires in COVID-19. Whole-study context: Both acute and convalescent COVID-19 samples were obtained from the United States, Italy and Spain. PBMCs, B-cell-depleted T cells, or T cells provided the cDNA or gDNA that made up the material.

The CDR3 sequence is 15 residues long. Germline V gene lookup returns CDR1 LGHNA and CDR2 YSLEER. V was clipped by 1 base and J by 3 bases, with 10 bases between them. Study processing details: Amplification of reference gene primers provided the estimated nucleated cell counts. Profiled with immunoSEQ multiplex PCR; TCRdb holds only in-frame clones, not every one. That table gives V, J and clone size, and the DNA gave D and trimming. Seen here are a few hundred thousand clones, over 75% observed once, and the top ten hold more than 6%. Enrollment of patients from Seattle took place during active infection, with longitudinal follow-up.

The V and J genes are TRBV4-3 and TRBJ1-5; no clear D gene. This TCR derives from a young woman with COVID-19, enrolled during active disease. Sample: peripheral blood. CDR3 in DNA: TGCGCCAGCAGCCAAGTCGCGGCGCCCAATCAGCCCCAGCATTTT. Its protein is CASSQVAAPNQPQHF.